The clone carrying this T cell receptor beta chain was detected only a few times. Measured with immunoSEQ multiplex PCR; TCRdb has only the in-frame clones, and not every one. Of 250,000 to 300,000 clones listed, approximately 88% are singletons. The data were obtained in a study of blood T cell repertoires in COVID-19. Study in general: Sources were T cells, B-cell-depleted T cells, or PBMCs; the material itself was cDNA or gDNA.

From germline, CDR1 is SGDLS and CDR2 YYNGEE. V gave up 3 bases and J gave up 2 bases; unmatched junction bases: 4. The CDR3 is made up of 16 amino acids. The receptor's source is a woman aged 25-40 years who had recovered from COVID-19. Material for sequencing was peripheral blood. The V call is TRBV9, the J call TRBJ2-3; 12 bases fit TRBD2. CDR3 nucleotides: TGTGCCAGCAGCGAGGGGACTAGCGGGTTCACAGATACGCAGTATTTT. This sequence encodes CASSEGTSGFTDTQYF.